The 10 T cell receptor beta chains reported below all come from one sample, sequenced in a study of response to subunit inactivated influenza vaccine. A single record per CDR3 protein comes from TCRdb applying MiXCR to the RT-PCR reads. The sample carries about 500,000 distinct CDR3 sequences, 16% recorded once. Sequenced material: CD4+ T cells sorted from PBMCs, taken about 23 months after vaccination. The receptors come from a man aged 45 to 75 who received an inactivated influenza vaccine.

This clonotype occurred a few times. The gene calls are TRBV9 and TRBJ2-1; possible D gene TRBD1, 6 bases. Germline V gives CDR1 SGDLS, CDR2 YYNGEE. V was trimmed by 0 bases and J by 6 bases, leaving 19 bases between them. This CDR3 comprises 17 residues. CDR3 sequence reads: CASSVDGLRTGRNEQFF. DNA of the CDR3: TGTGCCAGCAGCGTAGATGGTTTGCGAACAGGGCGCAATGAGCAGTTCTTC.

This clonotype appeared a few times. The chain links TRBV12-3 or TRBV12-4 to TRBJ2-1, with TRBD2 identical over 7 bases. The CDR3 length is 16 residues. V lost 1 base to trimming and J lost 1 base; unmatched junction nucleotides: 4. The CDR3 sequence is CASSLGGSKSYNEQFF. CDR3 in DNA: TGTGCCAGCAGTTTAGGCGGGAGTAAATCCTACAATGAGCAGTTCTTC.

A few counts support this clonotype. V is TRBV15 and J is TRBJ1-4, with D unclear. This CDR3 spans 15 amino acids. The germline V and J ends were trimmed by 1 base and 5 bases, with 11 bases remaining between them. From germline, CDR1 is LNHNV and CDR2 YYDKDF (reference sequence). The CDR3 region has the DNA TGTGCCACCAGCAGAGTTTTCCTTCAAAATGAAAAACTGTTTTTT. Translation: CATSRVFLQNEKLFF.

This clonotype occurred a few times. The chain combines TRBV18 with TRBJ2-7; TRBD1 aligns across 9 bases. The CDR3 contains 13 residues. V was clipped by 2 bases and J by 6 bases; unmatched bases: 2. Germline CDR1 KGHSH, CDR2 LQKENI. The CDR3 protein is CASSPGTGPEQYF. CDR3 DNA sequence: TGTGCCAGCTCACCAGGGACAGGGCCCGAGCAGTACTTC.

This clonotype was observed a few times. V is TRBV4-3 and J is TRBJ2-3; 9 nucleotides match TRBD1. With V trimmed by 2 bases and J by 5 bases, 8 bases remained unmatched. The germline V gene has CDR1 LGHNA and CDR2 YSLEER. The CDR3 runs 16 residues. The CDR3 sequence: CASSQPTGGAIDTQYF. Written as DNA, the CDR3 is TGCGCCAGCAGCCAACCCACAGGGGGCGCGATAGATACGCAGTATTTT.

This clonotype was detected many times. The chain uses TRBV7-2 and TRBJ1-1; D gene unclear. Germline values: CDR1 SGHTA, CDR2 FQGNSA. The length of the CDR3 is 14 residues. Deletions cut 5 bases from V and 10 bases from J, with 20 bases between. CDR3: CASSPQTFERGAFF. The CDR3 DNA reads as TGTGCCAGCAGCCCGCAGACTTTCGAACGGGGAGCTTTCTTT.

The chain employs TRBV6-2 or TRBV6-3 and TRBJ1-5, with D perhaps matching TRBD1 (5 bases). This CDR3 is 13 amino acids long. Germline CDR1 reads MNHEY; CDR2 reads SVGEGT. DNA for the CDR3: TGTGCGAGCGTTAGTCCTGGGGGTCAGCCCCAGCATTTT. It is translated as CASVSPGGQPQHF.

The V and J genes are TRBV20-1 and TRBJ2-7, with D tentatively TRBD1 (6 bases). CDR3 length equals 15 residues. Germline CDR1 reads DFQATT; CDR2 reads SNEGSKA (reference sequence). Trimming removed 5 bases from V and 5 bases from J, with 22 bases in between. The CDR3, as DNA: TGCAGTGCTCACGGACAGACTACGGGGACCGACGAGCAGTACTTC. It is translated as CSAHGQTTGTDEQYF.

This clonotype was counted between two and nine times. The CDR3 spells CASSLSQLSYEQYF. In nucleotides, the CDR3 is TGTGCCAGCAGTTTGTCACAGCTTTCCTACGAGCAGTACTTC. V is TRBV28 and J is TRBJ2-7; the D is unclear. Trimming took 3 bases from V and 1 from J, leaving 10 bases between them. The CDR3 runs 14 residues. CDR1 and CDR2 (germline): MDHEN, SYDVKM. Full variable domain (remainder filled in from reference TRBV28 and TRBJ2-7): DVKVTQSSRYLVKRTGEKVFLECVQDMDHENMFWYRQDPGLGLRLIYFSYDVKMKEKGDIPEGYSVSREKKERFSLILESASTNQTSMYLCASSLSQLSYEQYFGPGTRLTVT.

This clonotype was counted between two and nine times. The rearrangement joins TRBV30 to TRBJ2-5; no clear D gene. Germline-derived CDR1 and CDR2 are GTSNPN and SVGIG (reference sequence). This CDR3 has 13 amino acids. The V gene lost 5 bases and the J gene lost 2 bases, with 12 bases spanning the gap. Here the CDR3 DNA reads TGTGCCTGGGGCAGACATGCACAAGAGACCCAGTACTTC. It encodes CAWGRHAQETQYF.